The 26 T cell receptor beta chains listed next were all sequenced from one sample in a study of early T cells in non-severe SARS-CoV-2 infection. TCRdb fed the 5' RACE reads into MiXCR, producing one record per CDR3 protein. This sample has 76,000 or so distinct CDR3 sequences, with roughly 12% found just once. Source material: whole blood. The receptors stem from an adult who was a healthcare worker with PCR-confirmed SARS-CoV-2 infection or an uninfected control (not recorded which).

The genes are TRBV6-5 and TRBJ1-1, with TRBD1 as a possible D gene (5 bases). The germline V and J ends were trimmed by 0 bases and 1 base, with 15 bases remaining between them. Per the germline V gene, CDR1 is MNHEY and CDR2 is SVGAGI. This CDR3 is 17 amino acids long. Here the CDR3 DNA reads TGTGCCAGCAGTTACTCGTTAAATGCAGGGACGAACACTGAAGCTTTCTTT. Protein product: CASSYSLNAGTNTEAFF.

The table lists this clonotype with many counts. This chain uses TRBV6-6 with TRBJ2-7, with 14 positions matching TRBD2. This CDR3 region has 20 residues. Germline V gene sequence: CDR1 MNHNY, CDR2 SVGAGI (reference sequence). V dropped 2 bases and J dropped 2; count of bases not matched to a gene: 14. The CDR3 DNA sequence: TGTGCCAGCAGTTACGGCCCCCGAGCGGGACTAGCGGGGGAAACCTACGAGCAGTACTTC. Amino acid sequence: CASSYGPRAGLAGETYEQYF.

The chain couples TRBV19 to TRBJ2-1; TRBD2 agrees at 9 bases. V was pared by 5 bases and J by 5 bases, with 7 bases of the junction left unmatched. Germline lookup yields CDR1 LNHDA and CDR2 SQIVND (reference sequence). The CDR3 totals 15 residues. CDR3 loop: CASSSRTSDHNEQFF. For the CDR3, the DNA is TGTGCCAGTAGTTCTAGGACTAGCGACCACAATGAGCAGTTCTTC. Combining the CDR3 with reference TRBV19 and TRBJ2-1 gives the whole variable domain DGGITQSPKYLFRKEGQNVTLSCEQNLNHDAMYWYRQDPGQGLRLIYYSQIVNDFQKGDIAEGYSVSREKKESFPLTVTSAQKNPTAFYLCASSSRTSDHNEQFFGPGTRLTVL.

This clonotype was counted at least ten times. The chain uses TRBV18 and TRBJ1-1; 10 positions match TRBD1. Trimming cost V 6 bases and J 0 bases; bases outside gene matches: 4. Germline CDR1 reads KGHSH; CDR2 reads LQKENI. This CDR3 has 15 residues. The CDR3 region is CASSRDRGMNTEAFF. As DNA, the CDR3 is TGTGCCAGCTCGCGGGACAGGGGCATGAACACTGAAGCTTTCTTT.

This clonotype was seen repeatedly, ten times or more. V gene TRBV20-1 combines with J gene TRBJ1-2; D possibly corresponds to TRBD1 (6 bases). CDR1 is DFQATT and CDR2 is SNEGSKA in the germline V gene (reference sequence). This CDR3 region has 14 residues. The V gene lost 6 bases and the J gene lost 4 bases, with 18 bases spanning the gap. CDR3 nucleotide sequence: TGCAGTGCCAAAGTACAGGGTCGACCCTATGGCTACACCTTC. It codes for CSAKVQGRPYGYTF.

The rearrangement uses TRBV5-5 and TRBJ1-2, with D maybe TRBD1 (6 bases). Looked up from germline, CDR1 is SGHKS and CDR2 is YYEKEE (reference sequence). Trimming left V 1 base short and J 4 bases short, with 11 bases between. The CDR3 runs to 14 residues. Here the CDR3 DNA reads TGTGCCAGCAGCTTGACAGGGAGCTTCTATGGCTACACCTTC. Its protein is CASSLTGSFYGYTF.

This sequence joins TRBV7-9 and TRBJ2-2; D is uncertain. Between the trimmed V and J ends, which lost 8 bases and 4 bases, there was a span of 8 bases. The CDR3 runs 12 residues. Per the germline V gene, CDR1 is SEHNR and CDR2 is FQNEAQ (reference sequence). CDR3 sequence: CASAMGTGELFF. CDR3 DNA: TGTGCCAGCGCCATGGGCACCGGGGAGCTGTTTTTT.

This chain uses TRBV9 with TRBJ2-7; TRBD2 matches at 10 bases. Losses at the gene ends were 4 bases for V and 5 bases for J; bases not matched to a gene: 3. This CDR3 has 13 residues. Germline V gene sequence: CDR1 SGDLS, CDR2 YYNGEE. Written as DNA, the CDR3 is TGTGCCAGCAGCCGGACTAGCGGTCACGAGCAGTACTTC. Translation gives CASSRTSGHEQYF. The complete variable domain, with remaining parts taken from reference TRBV9 and TRBJ2-7, reads DSGVTQTPKHLITATGQRVTLRCSPRSGDLSVYWYQQSLDQGLQFLIQYYNGEERAKGNILERFSAQQFPDLHSELNLSSLELGDSALYFCASSRTSGHEQYFGPGTRLTVT.

This clonotype occurred many times. The chain combines TRBV29-1 with TRBJ2-7; 9 bases align to TRBD1. The length of the CDR3 is 16 residues. Germline values: CDR1 SQVTM, CDR2 ANQGSEA. V dropped 4 bases and J dropped 0; count of bases not matched to a gene: 10. This CDR3 reads CSVVGVQGAASYEQYF. Written as DNA, the CDR3 is TGCAGCGTTGTTGGGGTACAGGGGGCCGCCTCCTACGAGCAGTACTTC.

This clonotype showed up many times. CDR3 in amino acids: CASSPGQGNQPQHF. CDR3 coding DNA: TGCGCCAGCAGCCCGGGACAGGGAAATCAGCCCCAGCATTTT. This chain connects TRBV5-1 to TRBJ1-5, with 9 bases matching TRBD1. Germline V gene sequence: CDR1 SGHRS, CDR2 YFSETQ. Trimming took 4 bases from V and 4 from J; bases not matched to a gene: 3. The CDR3 runs to 14 residues.

The chain is built from TRBV29-1 and TRBJ1-2, with 8 positions matching TRBD1. CDR1 is SQVTM and CDR2 is ANQGSEA in the germline V gene. The CDR3 runs 15 residues. V lost 3 bases, J lost 1 base, and 7 bases stayed unmatched. CDR3 sequence: CSVDFGRGLNYGYTF. The CDR3 bases are TGCAGCGTTGACTTTGGCAGGGGGCTTAACTATGGCTACACCTTC.

The chain carries TRBV2 and TRBJ1-1; 8 bases line up with TRBD1. The germline V gene has CDR1 SNHLY and CDR2 FYNNEI. V shed 5 bases, J shed 6 bases, and the junction held 8 bases outside the gene matches. The CDR3 contains 14 residues. Written as DNA, the CDR3 is TGTGCCAGCAGTCGCAACAGGGGGGATTCTGAAGCTTTCTTT. Translated: CASSRNRGDSEAFF.

The chain links TRBV5-1 to TRBJ1-3, with 7 bases identical to TRBD1. V shed 3 bases, J shed 4 bases, and the junction held 4 bases outside the gene matches. Germline lookup yields CDR1 SGHRS and CDR2 YFSETQ. The CDR3 runs 14 residues. The CDR3, as DNA: TGCGCCAGCAGCTCGGGACAGACGGGAAACACCATATATTTT. Its translation: CASSSGQTGNTIYF. Variable domain in full (rest from reference TRBV5-1 and TRBJ1-3): KAGVTQTPRYLIKTRGQQVTLSCSPISGHRSVSWYQQTPGQGLQFLFEYFSETQRNKGNFPGRFSGRQFSNSRSEMNVSTLELGDSALYLCASSSGQTGNTIYFGEGSWLTVV.

The rearrangement uses TRBV10-3 and TRBJ2-1; TRBD2 agrees at 10 bases. Germline V CDR1 and CDR2: ENHRY, SYGVKD. With V trimmed by 3 bases and J by 5 bases, 7 bases remained unmatched. The CDR3 has 16 residues. The CDR3 nucleotides read TGTGCCATCAGTGAATACCCTAGCGGGGGTAACAATGAGCAGTTCTTC. Its protein is CAISEYPSGGNNEQFF.

The CDR3 is CAWSINRGRAFF. The CDR3 DNA sequence: TGTGCCTGGAGTATTAACAGGGGACGAGCTTTCTTT. This chain uses TRBV30 with TRBJ1-1, with TRBD1 identical over 7 bases. With 2 bases clipped from V and 10 bases from J, the junction kept 7 bases outside the gene matches. Germline loops: CDR1 GTSNPN, CDR2 SVGIG (reference sequence). This CDR3 region has 12 residues.

This clonotype was picked up many times. This chain joins TRBV7-3 and TRBJ1-1, with D possibly TRBD1 on 6 matching bases. This CDR3 has 15 amino acids. Trimming shortened V by 3 bases and J by 0 bases, and 11 bases separated the two germline ends. Germline V gene lookup returns CDR1 SGHTA and CDR2 FQGTGA. In DNA form, the CDR3 reads TGTGCCAGCAGCTTCACAGGGACCATGAACACTGAAGCTTTCTTT. This translates into CASSFTGTMNTEAFF.

The chain carries TRBV6-5 and TRBJ1-6, with D uncertain. Germline values: CDR1 MNHEY, CDR2 SVGAGI. V was pared by 6 bases and J by 5 bases, with 14 bases between. The CDR3 spans 15 residues. CDR3 in amino acids: CASSQVAANNSPLHF. CDR3 nucleotides: TGTGCCAGCAGCCAGGTCGCAGCGAATAATTCACCCCTCCACTTT.

This clonotype was detected ten times or more. The rearrangement links TRBV27 to TRBJ2-7, with 8 bases aligning to TRBD1. The CDR3 is 15 residues long. V lost 5 bases, J lost 0 bases, and 6 bases stayed unmatched. Germline loops: CDR1 MNHEY, CDR2 SMNVEV (reference sequence). The chain's CDR3 is CASSPGTGISYEQYF. The CDR3 nucleotides read TGTGCCAGCAGTCCAGGGACAGGAATCTCCTACGAGCAGTACTTC.

This clonotype was seen repeatedly, ten times or more. The CDR3 DNA sequence: TGTGCCAGCAGCCTCCAGGCCGGGACCACAAATGAGCAGTTCTTC. Its translation: CASSLQAGTTNEQFF. The gene calls are TRBV7-2 and TRBJ2-1; either TRBD1 or TRBD2 may supply D (5 bases each). V was shortened by 5 bases and J by 7 bases, with 18 bases between the two germline ends. The CDR3 runs 15 residues. Germline V gives CDR1 SGHTA, CDR2 FQGNSA.

The chain uses TRBV6-5 and TRBJ1-4; 8 bases map to TRBD1. V was clipped by 4 bases and J by 5 bases; unmatched bases: 3. CDR3 length: 14 residues. CDR1 MNHEY and CDR2 SVGAGI come from the germline V gene. CDR3 residues: CASSWTGRNEKLFF. The CDR3, as DNA: TGTGCCAGCAGTTGGACAGGGAGGAATGAAAAACTGTTTTTT.

The rearrangement joins TRBV7-8 to TRBJ2-2, with no clear D. The germline V gene has CDR1 SGHVS and CDR2 FQNEAQ. The V end lost 5 bases, the J end lost 7 bases, and 8 bases lay between the germline ends. The CDR3 contains 12 residues. CDR3 in amino acids: CASSPIYGELFF. The CDR3 DNA reads as TGTGCCAGCAGCCCAATTTACGGGGAGCTGTTTTTT.

This clonotype was picked up many times. V and J are TRBV6-2 or TRBV6-3 and TRBJ1-5; TRBD1 agrees at 7 bases. The CDR3 length is 16 residues. The ends lost 6 bases at V and 0 bases at J; junction bases unmatched: 8. In germline, CDR1 is MNHEY, CDR2 SVGEGT. The CDR3: CASSLRGVYSNQPQHF. The CDR3 DNA reads TGTGCCAGCAGCCTCAGGGGGGTTTATAGCAATCAGCCCCAGCATTTT.

In its sample, this clonotype was seen many times. This sequence joins TRBV5-5 and TRBJ2-2; TRBD1 agrees at 9 bases. The CDR3 extends over 14 amino acids. Germline CDR1 SGHKS, CDR2 YYEKEE (reference sequence). V was clipped by 4 bases and J by 10 bases; unmatched bases: 8. This chain's CDR3 is CASSTNRGLEELFF. The CDR3, as DNA: TGTGCCAGCAGCACCAACAGGGGGCTGGAGGAGCTGTTTTTT.

J is TRBJ2-7 and V is TRBV7-2; TRBD1 aligns across 10 bases. There are 15 residues in the CDR3. J lost 2 bases, V lost 5 bases, and 6 bases had no gene match. Germline CDR1 and CDR2: SGHTA and FQGNSA. CDR3 loop: CASSPRDRGTYEQYF. The CDR3 DNA reads TGTGCCAGCAGCCCGCGGGACAGGGGTACCTACGAGCAGTACTTC. Full variable domain (remainder filled in from reference TRBV7-2 and TRBJ2-7): GAGVSQSPSNKVTEKGKDVELRCDPISGHTALYWYRQSLGQGLEFLIYFQGNSAPDKSGLPSDRFSAERTGGSVSTLTIQRTQQEDSAVYLCASSPRDRGTYEQYFGPGTRLTVT.

This clonotype was observed at least ten times. The gene calls are TRBV6-1 and TRBJ2-4, with 7 bases that match TRBD2. This CDR3 has 12 residues. Germline assignment: CDR1 MNHNS and CDR2 SASEGT. The J segment lost 6 bases and the V segment lost 10 bases, leaving 6 bases of the junction unmatched. The CDR3 protein is CATHGGSNIQYF. DNA of the CDR3: TGTGCCACCCACGGGGGGTCAAACATTCAGTACTTC.

This clonotype was counted many times. The genes are TRBV6-2 or TRBV6-3 and TRBJ2-7; no firm D call. Germline V gene sequence: CDR1 MNHEY, CDR2 SVGEGT. The CDR3 has 15 amino acids. V gave up 2 bases and J gave up 0 bases, with 11 bases separating them. The DNA for the CDR3 is TGTGCCAGCAGTTACGGACGGAAGAGCTCCTACGAGCAGTACTTC. This translates into CASSYGRKSSYEQYF.